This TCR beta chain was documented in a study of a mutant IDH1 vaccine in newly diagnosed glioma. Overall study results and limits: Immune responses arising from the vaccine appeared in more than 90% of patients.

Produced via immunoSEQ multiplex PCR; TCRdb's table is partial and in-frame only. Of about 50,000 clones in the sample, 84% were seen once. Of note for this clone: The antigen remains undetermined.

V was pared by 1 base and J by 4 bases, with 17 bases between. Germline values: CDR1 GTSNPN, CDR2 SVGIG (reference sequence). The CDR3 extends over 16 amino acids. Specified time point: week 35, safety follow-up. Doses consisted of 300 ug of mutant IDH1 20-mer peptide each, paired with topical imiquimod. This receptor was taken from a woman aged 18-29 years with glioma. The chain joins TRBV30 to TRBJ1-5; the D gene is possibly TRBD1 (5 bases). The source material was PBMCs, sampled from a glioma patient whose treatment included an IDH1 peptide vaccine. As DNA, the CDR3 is TGTGCCTGGAGTGGGGCCCCAGGGTCGTCAAATCAGCCCCAGCATTTT. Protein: CAWSGAPGSSNQPQHF.